One and the same sample provided the 32 T cell receptor beta chains below, sequenced in a study of radiation and T cells in renal cell carcinoma. Sequencing was performed with immunoSEQ multiplex PCR; in TCRdb, only in-frame clones are kept and a portion is missing. The sample has fewer than 90,000 clones, just over 85% seen once. The time point was: blood 2 weeks post-SBRT. The treatment: 15 Gy SBRT to primary tumor, nephrectomy 4 weeks later. The sequenced sample was blood, obtained from a patient whose treatment included radiotherapy and nephrectomy. These receptors all stem from a woman between 50 and 59 years old with renal cell carcinoma.

The chain's CDR3 is CASSLMQRQRPPSPLHF. CDR3 coding DNA: TGTGCCAGCAGTTTGATGCAAAGGCAGCGGCCACCATCACCCCTCCACTTT. The chain employs TRBV28 and TRBJ1-6; no reliable D call. V was cut by 3 bases and J by 10 bases, with 22 bases left in between. The CDR3 is 17 residues long. Germline V gene data show CDR1 as MDHEN and CDR2 as SYDVKM. The complete variable domain, with remaining parts taken from reference TRBV28 and TRBJ1-6, reads DVKVTQSSRYLVKRTGEKVFLECVQDMDHENMFWYRQDPGLGLRLIYFSYDVKMKEKGDIPEGYSVSREKKERFSLILESASTNQTSMYLCASSLMQRQRPPSPLHFGNGTRLTVT.

The chain employs TRBV19 and TRBJ2-3; D is possibly TRBD2 (6 bases). Germline V gene lookup returns CDR1 LNHDA and CDR2 SQIVND (reference sequence). Trimming cost V 3 bases and J 0 bases, with 13 bases left between them. The CDR3 covers 16 residues. CDR3 loop: CASSIGGWASTDTQYF. The CDR3 DNA reads TGTGCCAGTAGTATCGGAGGGTGGGCCAGCACAGATACGCAGTATTTT.

This sequence joins TRBV4-3 and TRBJ1-6; D gene uncertain. This CDR3 is 16 amino acids long. V was clipped by 0 bases and J by 8 bases, with 14 bases between them. Germline-derived CDR1 and CDR2 are LGHNA and YSLEER. This CDR3 is CASSQDPDPGDSPLHF. The CDR3 coding sequence is TGCGCCAGCAGCCAAGATCCAGACCCCGGCGATTCACCCCTCCACTTT.

The chain joins TRBV4-3 to TRBJ1-2; the match to TRBD1 covers 7 bases. CDR3 length: 16 residues. V shed 4 bases and J 4 bases; nucleotides not matched to a gene: 12. Germline CDR1 reads LGHNA; CDR2 reads YSLEER. CDR3 loop: CASSLWPGQLLYGYTF. The DNA of the CDR3 is TGCGCCAGCAGCCTCTGGCCGGGACAGTTACTCTATGGCTACACCTTC.

V is TRBV4-3 and J is TRBJ2-7; 8 nucleotides line up with TRBD1. The CDR3 is 18 residues long. Germline V CDR1 and CDR2: LGHNA, YSLEER. V dropped 3 bases and J dropped 1; count of bases not matched to a gene: 14. In DNA, the CDR3 is TGCGCCAGCAGCCAGGCTATAACAGGGGGTCATCGGTCCTACGAGCAGTACTTC. Translation: CASSQAITGGHRSYEQYF.

The genes are TRBV7-3 and TRBJ1-1, with 7 bases identical to TRBD1. Germline CDR1 is SGHTA and CDR2 is FQGTGA. The CDR3 is made up of 15 amino acids. Losses at the gene ends were 5 bases for V and 0 bases for J; bases not matched to a gene: 6. The CDR3 spells CASSLGQTMNTEAFF. The CDR3 nucleotides are TGTGCCAGCAGCCTGGGACAGACCATGAACACTGAAGCTTTCTTT.

This rearrangement joins TRBV14 to TRBJ2-2; D gene ambiguous. The length of the CDR3 is 16 residues. CDR1 and CDR2 from the germline V gene are SGHDN and FVKESK. The germline V and J ends were trimmed by 1 base and 0 bases, with 9 bases remaining between them. The CDR3 DNA sequence: TGTGCCAGCAGCCAAGGATTACCCGCGAACACCGGGGAGCTGTTTTTT. This encodes CASSQGLPANTGELFF.

The chain joins TRBV19 to TRBJ2-3, with D possibly being TRBD2 (6 bases). V was cut by 5 bases and J by 5 bases, with 14 bases left in between. CDR1 LNHDA and CDR2 SQIVND come from the germline V gene (reference sequence). This CDR3 comprises 14 residues. In nucleotides, the CDR3 is TGTGCCAGTAGTGGGGTGTCGGGAGAAGATACGCAGTATTTT. It specifies CASSGVSGEDTQYF.

The sample holds a few counts of this clone. The chain couples TRBV4-1 to TRBJ1-5; D perhaps matches TRBD1 (5 bases). With 1 base removed from V and 6 bases from J, the gap between germline ends came to 7 bases. This CDR3 region has 13 residues. Per germline, CDR1 MGHRA and CDR2 YSYEKL. The CDR3 DNA follows: TGCGCCAGCAGCCAAGGGGACTTTCAGCCCCAGCATTTT. Protein sequence: CASSQGDFQPQHF.

The rearrangement joins TRBV4-1 to TRBJ2-6; 10 bases align to TRBD1. This CDR3 has 18 residues. After removal of 4 bases from V and 0 bases from J, the junction contained 6 bases not matched to a gene. CDR1 MGHRA and CDR2 YSYEKL come from the germline V gene. CDR3 in DNA: TGCGCCAGCAGCCGCCGGGACAGGGGATCCTCTGGGGCCAACGTCCTGACTTTC. It is translated as CASSRRDRGSSGANVLTF.

This chain uses TRBV7-8 with TRBJ1-6; 9 bases map to TRBD1. Germline CDR1 and CDR2: SGHVS and FQNEAQ. The CDR3 is 18 amino acids. The V segment lost 5 bases and the J segment 5 bases; nucleotides outside the gene matches: 13. CDR3 loop: CASSRGFVRTGDNSPLHF. As DNA, the CDR3 is TGTGCCAGCAGCCGAGGGTTCGTAAGGACAGGGGATAATTCACCCCTCCACTTT.

The gene calls are TRBV5-4 and TRBJ1-2; D is uncertain. The CDR3 has 13 residues. V shed 1 base and J shed 8 bases, with 12 bases lying between them. The germline gives CDR1 SGHNT, CDR2 YYREEE (reference sequence). The DNA of the CDR3 is TGTGCCAGCAGCTTGCGGTCCCTCGAAGGCTACACCTTC. Translated, it gives CASSLRSLEGYTF.

There are a few counts of this clone. The V gene is TRBV6-5, the J gene TRBJ2-5; D assignment may be TRBD1 or TRBD2 (6 bases each). V gave up 2 bases and J gave up 5 bases, with 9 bases separating them. Looked up from germline, CDR1 is MNHEY and CDR2 is SVGAGI. This CDR3 is 13 amino acids long. CDR3 DNA: TGTGCCAGCAGTTACCAGGGGAGGGAGACCCAGTACTTC. Its translation is CASSYQGRETQYF.

The rearrangement joins TRBV5-1 to TRBJ2-3, with unresolved D. Trimming took off 4 bases at V and 1 base at J, with 13 bases between the two ends. The CDR3 runs to 15 residues. Germline CDR1 and CDR2: SGHRS and YFSETQ. The DNA for the CDR3 is TGCGCCAGCAGCATAACTAACCGGGGCACAGATACGCAGTATTTT. Translation: CASSITNRGTDTQYF.

V and J are TRBV7-9 and TRBJ1-2; 7 bases line up with TRBD1. CDR3 length equals 15 residues. V lost 1 base and J lost 2; bases outside the gene matches: 4. In germline, CDR1 is SEHNR, CDR2 FQNEAQ (reference sequence). Here the CDR3 reads CASSLGGQENYGYTF. DNA of the CDR3: TGTGCCAGCAGCTTAGGAGGACAGGAGAACTATGGCTACACCTTC. Based on the CDR3 plus reference TRBV7-9 and TRBJ1-2, the full variable domain is DTGVSQNPRHKITKRGQNVTFRCDPISEHNRLYWYRQTLGQGPEFLTYFQNEAQLEKSRLLSDRFSAERPKGSFSTLEIQRTEQGDSAMYLCASSLGGQENYGYTFGSGTRLTVV.

The chain couples TRBV7-9 to TRBJ2-3; D ambiguous. The V gene's germline CDR1 is SEHNR and CDR2 FQNEAQ (reference sequence). The CDR3 runs 11 residues. This CDR3 is CACGNTDTQYF. The CDR3 region has the DNA TGTGCGTGCGGAAACACAGATACGCAGTATTTT.

The table lists this clone with a count of one. This sequence joins TRBV7-8 and TRBJ1-1, with TRBD1 identical over 7 bases. The V gene end was trimmed by 3 bases and the J gene end by 3 bases; junction bases not matched to a gene: 4. There are 14 residues in the CDR3. Germline CDR1 is SGHVS and CDR2 is FQNEAQ. This CDR3 reads CASSLRDRYTEAFF. The CDR3 DNA reads as TGTGCCAGCAGCTTGAGGGACAGATACACTGAAGCTTTCTTT.

The rearrangement joins TRBV30 to TRBJ2-3; D is unresolved. Germline lookup yields CDR1 GTSNPN and CDR2 SVGIG (reference sequence). V was trimmed by 5 bases and J by 5 bases, leaving 8 bases between them. The CDR3 totals 11 residues. The CDR3 here is CAWARRDTQYF. CDR3 sequence (DNA): TGTGCCTGGGCGCGCCGAGATACGCAGTATTTT.

The V gene is TRBV19, the J gene TRBJ2-6, with a weak D call TRBD1 (6 bases). From germline, CDR1 is LNHDA and CDR2 SQIVND (reference sequence). This CDR3 spans 18 amino acids. V was shortened by 5 bases and J by 2 bases, with 19 bases between the two germline ends. DNA of the CDR3: TGTGCCAGTAGTTCGAAAACCACAGGGTACGCTGGGGCCAACGTCCTGACTTTC. Protein sequence: CASSSKTTGYAGANVLTF.

This chain joins TRBV19 and TRBJ1-5; 7 nucleotides line up with TRBD1. V shed 2 bases and J 6 bases; nucleotides not matched to a gene: 10. Germline lookup yields CDR1 LNHDA and CDR2 SQIVND (reference sequence). The CDR3 runs 16 residues. Written as DNA, the CDR3 is TGTGCCAGTAGTATATACCCGTGGCAGGGGGGTCAGCCCCAGCATTTT. Translation: CASSIYPWQGGQPQHF.

CDR3 bases: TGTGCCAGCAGCGCGGGGGGCAGCACAGATACGCAGTATTTT. It specifies CASSAGGSTDTQYF. The chain is built from TRBV5-4 and TRBJ2-3; 8 bases are a match to TRBD2. The length of the CDR3 is 14 residues. The V and J ends lost 4 bases and 0 bases, in that order; junction bases with no gene match: 1. The V gene's germline CDR1 is SGHNT and CDR2 YYREEE (reference sequence).

The chain couples TRBV4-2 to TRBJ2-2, with D uncertain. Trimming removed 5 bases at V and 2 bases at J, with 12 bases between. The germline gives CDR1 LGHNA, CDR2 YNFKEQ. The CDR3 sequence is 15 residues long. The CDR3 region has the DNA TGTGCCAGCAGCGTCCGTCATTCCAACACCGGGGAGCTGTTTTTT. Its translation: CASSVRHSNTGELFF.

This sequence joins TRBV5-1 and TRBJ1-2; D unclear. The germline CDR1 and CDR2 sequences are SGHRS and YFSETQ. The ends were cut back, 0 bases at V and 3 bases at J, with 9 bases in the middle. The CDR3 spans 14 residues. For the CDR3, the DNA is TGCGCCAGCAGCTTGGGAGTATTTGACTATGGCTACACCTTC. Translated, it gives CASSLGVFDYGYTF.

The rearrangement uses TRBV12-5 and TRBJ2-6; D not resolved. Germline values: CDR1 LGHNT, CDR2 FRNRAP. CDR3 length: 13 residues. The V end was cut by 4 bases, the J end by 1 base, with 2 bases between. As DNA, the CDR3 is TGTGCTAGTGGTTCATCTGGGGCCAACGTCCTGACTTTC. Translation gives CASGSSGANVLTF.

In this sample, this clone turned up a few times. The chain uses TRBV6-1 and TRBJ2-2, with D possibly matching TRBD2 (5 bases). The CDR3 has 15 residues. Trimming removed 6 bases at V and 5 bases at J, with 16 bases between. The germline V gene has CDR1 MNHNS and CDR2 SASEGT. CDR3 sequence reads: CASRFEGSWTGELFF. Written as DNA, the CDR3 is TGTGCCAGCAGGTTTGAGGGATCCTGGACCGGGGAGCTGTTTTTT.

This rearrangement joins TRBV30 to TRBJ2-5, with D unclear. The closer fit of TRBJ2-7 to the DNA end suggests the J call may be wrong. Germline lookup yields CDR1 GTSNPN and CDR2 SVGIG (reference sequence). CDR3 size: 11 residues. The CDR3: CAWRGSYEQYF. Here the CDR3 DNA reads TGTGCCTGGAGGGGCTCCTACGAGCAGTACTTC.

This rearrangement joins TRBV5-6 to TRBJ1-1; 7 bases agree with TRBD1. CDR3 length: 16 residues. Germline V gives CDR1 SGHDT, CDR2 YYEEEE. The J segment lost 4 bases and the V segment lost 4 bases, leaving 13 bases of the junction unmatched. CDR3 bases: TGTGCCAGCAGCGCACGACAGGGTAATTGGGGCACTGAAGCTTTCTTT. Its translation is CASSARQGNWGTEAFF.

V usage is TRBV18 and J usage is TRBJ1-1; D is ambiguous. V gave up 5 bases and J gave up 2 bases, with 15 bases separating them. CDR3 length equals 15 residues. Germline CDR1 KGHSH, CDR2 LQKENI. The CDR3 spells CASSWRPTENTEAFF. The CDR3 bases are TGTGCCAGCTCATGGAGACCCACCGAAAACACTGAAGCTTTCTTT.

This sequence joins TRBV6-6 and TRBJ2-7, with TRBD1 matching 9 bases. Germline V gene sequence: CDR1 MNHNY, CDR2 SVGAGI (reference sequence). This CDR3 is 14 amino acids long. V lost 6 bases to trimming and J lost 5 bases; unmatched junction nucleotides: 8. The DNA for the CDR3 is TGTGCCAGCAGGAGGACAGGGGTTAGCGACGAGCAGTACTTC. Translation gives CASRRTGVSDEQYF.

The J gene is TRBJ2-7, the V gene TRBV6-5, with 12 bases matching TRBD1. Per the germline V gene, CDR1 is MNHEY and CDR2 is SVGAGI. The V and J ends lost 5 bases and 7 bases, in that order; junction bases with no gene match: 9. This CDR3 spans 15 amino acids. CDR3 nucleotides: TGTGCCAGCAGTAGTCAGGGACAGGGGGCCTTTGAGCAGTACTTC. It translates to CASSSQGQGAFEQYF.

The chain employs TRBV19 and TRBJ2-3, with TRBD2 matching 15 bases. J lost 8 bases, V lost 4 bases, and 7 bases had no gene match. Germline CDR1 reads LNHDA; CDR2 reads SQIVND (reference sequence). This CDR3 contains 16 residues. This chain's CDR3 is CASSRTSGGGQLTQYF. CDR3 coding DNA: TGTGCCAGTAGTAGGACTAGCGGGGGGGGCCAGCTTACGCAGTATTTT.

This clone was picked up a small number of times. The V call is TRBV6-5, the J call TRBJ1-3; D call uncertain. Trimming cost V 4 bases and J 3 bases, with 10 bases left between them. CDR1 is MNHEY, CDR2 SVGAGI, per germline. This CDR3 has 14 amino acids. For the CDR3, the DNA is TGTGCCAGCAGTTCTCCACGGTTTGGAAACACCATATATTTT. Amino acids: CASSSPRFGNTIYF.